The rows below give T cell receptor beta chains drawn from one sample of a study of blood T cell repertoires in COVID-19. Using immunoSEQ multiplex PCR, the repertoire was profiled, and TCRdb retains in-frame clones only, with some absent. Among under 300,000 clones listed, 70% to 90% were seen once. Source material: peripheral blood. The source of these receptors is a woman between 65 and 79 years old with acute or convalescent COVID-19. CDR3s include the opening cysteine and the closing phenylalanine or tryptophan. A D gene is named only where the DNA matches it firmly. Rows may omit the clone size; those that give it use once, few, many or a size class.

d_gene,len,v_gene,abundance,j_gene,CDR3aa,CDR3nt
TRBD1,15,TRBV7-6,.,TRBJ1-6,CASSLAGQGNSPLHF,TGTGCCAGCAGCTTAGCGGGACAGGGGAATTCACCCCTCCACTTT
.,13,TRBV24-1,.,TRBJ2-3,CATSAGKRDTQYF,TGTGCCACCAGTGCCGGTAAGCGAGATACGCAGTATTTT
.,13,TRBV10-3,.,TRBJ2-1,CAISGGPYNEQFF,TGTGCCATCAGTGGGGGGCCGTACAATGAGCAGTTCTTC
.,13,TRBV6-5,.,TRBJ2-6,CASINSGANVLTF,TGTGCCAGCATCAACTCTGGGGCCAACGTCCTGACTTTC
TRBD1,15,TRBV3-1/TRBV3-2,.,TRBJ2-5,CASSTRQGWAETQYF,TGTGCCAGCAGCACGCGACAGGGTTGGGCAGAGACCCAGTACTTC
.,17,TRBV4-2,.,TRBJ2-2,CASSQDLGAGNTGELFF,TGTGCCAGCAGCCAAGATTTGGGGGCGGGGAACACCGGGGAGCTGTTTTTT
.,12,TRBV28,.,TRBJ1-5,CASSSNYQPQHF,TGTGCCAGCAGTTCGAACTATCAGCCCCAGCATTTT
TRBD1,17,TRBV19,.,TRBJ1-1,CASRMTGSQHMNTEAFF,TGTGCCAGTAGAATGACAGGGTCCCAACACATGAACACTGAAGCTTTCTTT
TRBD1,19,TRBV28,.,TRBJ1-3,CASSPPYTGGHRSGNTIYF,TGTGCCAGCAGTCCCCCATACACAGGGGGCCATAGGTCTGGAAACACCATATATTTT
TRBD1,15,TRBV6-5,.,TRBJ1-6,CASSYGAGGSSPLHF,TGTGCCAGCAGTTACGGGGCAGGGGGATCATCACCCCTCCACTTT
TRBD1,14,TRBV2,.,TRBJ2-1,CASTRTGDYNEQFF,TGTGCCAGCACTCGGACAGGGGACTACAATGAGCAGTTCTTC
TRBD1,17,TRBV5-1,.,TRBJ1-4,CASSSRPNRGANEKLFF,TGCGCCAGCAGCTCCCGCCCCAACAGGGGGGCAAATGAAAAACTGTTTTTT
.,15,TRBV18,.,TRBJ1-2,CASSPRDNRDYGYTF,TGTGCCAGCTCACCTAGAGACAATCGAGACTATGGCTACACCTTC
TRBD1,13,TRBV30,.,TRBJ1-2,CAWSGQVPLGYTF,TGTGCCTGGTCGGGACAGGTGCCCTTGGGCTACACCTTC
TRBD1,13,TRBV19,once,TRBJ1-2,CASSSGGTYGYTF,TGTGCCAGTAGTTCAGGGGGGACCTATGGCTACACCTTC
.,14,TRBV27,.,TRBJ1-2,CASSLFQGFDGYTF,TGTGCCAGCAGCCTCTTCCAGGGTTTCGATGGCTACACCTTC
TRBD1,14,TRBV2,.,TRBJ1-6,CASSMGQGNSPLHF,TGTGCCAGCAGTATGGGACAGGGTAATTCACCCCTCCACTTT
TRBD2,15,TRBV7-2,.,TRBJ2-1,CASSLTGGSYNEQFF,TGTGCCAGCAGCTTAACGGGGGGCTCCTACAATGAGCAGTTCTTC
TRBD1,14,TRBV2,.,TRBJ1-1,CASRVDRANTEAFF,TGTGCCAGCAGGGTCGACAGGGCGAACACTGAAGCTTTCTTT
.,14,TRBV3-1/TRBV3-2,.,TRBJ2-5,CASSQGGGQETQYF,TGTGCCAGCAGCCAGGGGGGAGGACAAGAGACCCAGTACTTC
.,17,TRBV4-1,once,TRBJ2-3,CASSQDRGSETPDTQYF,TGCGCCAGCAGCCAAGATCGGGGTTCCGAGACGCCAGATACGCAGTATTTT
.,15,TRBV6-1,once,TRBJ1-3,CASSENTGSWDTIYF,TGTGCCAGCAGTGAAAATACAGGGTCCTGGGACACCATATATTTT
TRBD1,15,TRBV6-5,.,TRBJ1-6,CASSPPTGRSSPLHF,TGTGCCAGCAGCCCCCCGACAGGGAGGAGTTCACCCCTCCACTTT
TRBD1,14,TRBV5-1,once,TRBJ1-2,CASGEPGQSSGYTF,TGCGCCAGCGGCGAACCGGGACAGTCTTCTGGCTACACCTTC
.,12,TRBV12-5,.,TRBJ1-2,CASGLPPGGYTF,TGTGCTAGTGGTTTGCCCCCAGGGGGCTACACCTTC
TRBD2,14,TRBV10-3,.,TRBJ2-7,CAISSPTGRYEQYF,TGTGCCATCAGTTCCCCAACCGGGAGGTACGAGCAGTACTTC
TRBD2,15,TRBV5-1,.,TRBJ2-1,CASSLGTSELNEQFF,TGCGCCAGCAGCTTAGGGACTAGCGAGCTGAATGAGCAGTTCTTC
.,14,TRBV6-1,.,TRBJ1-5,CASSEAPGNQPQHF,TGTGCCAGCAGTGAAGCTCCGGGTAATCAGCCCCAGCATTTT
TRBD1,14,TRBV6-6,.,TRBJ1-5,CASSSGQGHQPQHF,TGTGCCAGCAGTTCGGGACAGGGACATCAGCCCCAGCATTTT
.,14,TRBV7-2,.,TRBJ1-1,CASSPDSGGTEAFF,TGTGCCAGCAGCCCCGACAGCGGGGGCACTGAAGCTTTCTTT
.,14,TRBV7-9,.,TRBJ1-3,CASSLDSVGNTIYF,TGTGCCAGCAGCTTAGACTCCGTGGGAAACACCATATATTTT
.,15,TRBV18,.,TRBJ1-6,CASSPGGSLRSPLHF,TGTGCCAGCTCACCAGGCGGCAGTTTACGCTCACCCCTCCACTTT
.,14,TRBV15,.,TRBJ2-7,CATSREGRGYEQYF,TGTGCCACCAGCAGAGAAGGCAGGGGCTACGAGCAGTACTTC
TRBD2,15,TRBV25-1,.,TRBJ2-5,CASSGTSGIKETQYF,TGTGCCAGCAGCGGGACTAGCGGTATAAAAGAGACCCAGTACTTC
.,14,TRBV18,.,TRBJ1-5,CASSPSDSNQPQHF,TGTGCCAGCTCACCTAGCGATAGCAATCAGCCCCAGCATTTT
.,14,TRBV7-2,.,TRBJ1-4,CASSLGGANEKLFF,TGTGCCAGCAGCTTAGGGGGGGCTAATGAAAAACTGTTTTTT
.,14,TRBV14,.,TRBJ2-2,CASSQGWAPGELFF,TGTGCCAGCAGCCAAGGGTGGGCCCCCGGGGAGCTGTTTTTT
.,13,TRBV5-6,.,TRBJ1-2,CASSLFRGAGLTF,TGTGCCAGCAGCTTGTTTCGGGGCGCGGGGCTCACCTTC